This T cell receptor beta chain was recorded in a study of cytomegalovirus exposure and HLA in healthy donors. Study conclusions and caveats: Common viral pathogens seemed, in a later analysis, to connect with several of the most significant clusters.

CDR1 is SGHRS, CDR2 YFSETQ, per germline. There are 14 residues in the CDR3. The PCR had 60 Vbeta and 13 Jbeta primers. This table comes from immunoSEQ multiplex PCR, and its TCRdb copy is limited to in-frame clones, with some not included. The repertoire holds 150,000 to 190,000 clones, approximately 72% seen once, with 1.2% to 1.5% in the top ten. For this clone: Antigen specificity is unknown. The junction shows a germline mismatch at one end, possibly a read error. This sample also contains other DNA sequences that code for the same CDR3.

This receptor was identified in a young man in good health and CMV-seronegative. J is TRBJ1-5 and V is TRBV5-1; perhaps TRBD1 as D (5 bases). What was sequenced was PBMCs. The CDR3 sequence: CASSLQGIYQPQHF. The CDR3 nucleotides read TGCGCTAGCAGCTTGCAGGGAATTTATCAGCCCCAGCATTTT.